This record looks at one TCR beta chain sequence and its context. The antigen is unknown. As diagnostic evidence, clinical symptoms, serum thyroxine, TRAb, thyroid ultrasound and orbital computed tomography were relied upon. About 10 ml of fresh blood yielded the PBMCs by density gradient. The sequenced template was RNA, covering the TCR beta CDR3 region. First-round RT-PCR relied on HTBI primers, and a second-round multiplex PCR came next. TCRdb ran MiXCR on the multiplex PCR reads and lists one entry per CDR3 protein. The sample consists of 650,000 to 900,000 distinct CDR3 sequences, 40% of them appearing once. This sample stems from a study of Graves' ophthalmopathy and Graves' hyperthyroidism. Study-wide results and caveats: Sensitivity reached 85% to 90% and specificity about 81% for a 13-signature model separating ophthalmopathy from stable hyperthyroidism.

The specimen sequenced was peripheral blood. The TCR was taken from an adult man with Graves' ophthalmopathy.

The CDR3 nucleotides read TGTGCCATCAGTGAGTCGGGGGCCCAGTACTTC. This codes for CAISESGAQYF. V usage is TRBV10-3 and J usage is TRBJ2-5; D might be TRBD1 or TRBD2, each matching 5 bases. Germline CDR1 is ENHRY and CDR2 is SYGVKD. The CDR3 contains 11 residues. V dropped 0 bases and J dropped 9 bases, with 5 bases sitting between them.